This T cell receptor beta chain was retrieved from a study of beta chain features in type 1 diabetes. Study-wide findings and caveats: Among patients with Type 1 diabetes, TCRB CDR3s were moderately but significantly shorter in every one of the four CD4+ subsets.

Every bit of the isolated RNA underwent reverse transcription, so sequencing read expressed TCRB transcripts. Method: immunoSEQ multiplex PCR; TCRdb's copy keeps in-frame clones and lacks some. The repertoire holds 120,000 or so clones, around 16% seen once, with around 2.6% in the top ten. A few counts support this clone. The antigen remains unidentified. Trimming cost V 5 bases and J 5 bases, with 12 bases left between them. Germline V gene lookup returns CDR1 SQVTM and CDR2 ANQGSEA. The CDR3 has 13 amino acids. The sample consisted of central memory CD4+ T cells from blood. The chain is built from TRBV29-1 and TRBJ1-4; TRBD1 is a possible D gene (5 bases). The origin of this receptor is a man between 18 and 35 years old with type 1 diabetes. DNA of the CDR3: TGCAGCGTTTACAGGCAAGAAAATGAAAAACTGTTTTTT. Translating gives CSVYRQENEKLFF.